This T cell receptor beta chain came from a study of blood T cell repertoires in COVID-19. Study as a whole: Samples of COVID-19 (acute and convalescent) were obtained from the United States, Italy and Spain. From T cells, B-cell-depleted T cells, or PBMCs came the material, which was cDNA or gDNA.

Clones were sequenced by immunoSEQ multiplex PCR, and TCRdb holds only the in-frame ones, with some missing. Here the sample spans 80,000 to 100,000 clones, roughly 88% being singletons. From germline, CDR1 is SNHLY and CDR2 FYNNEI. The germline V and J ends were trimmed by 8 bases and 4 bases, with 14 bases remaining between them. CDR3 length equals 13 residues. The source of this sequence is a man aged 45-60 years with COVID-19, enrolled during active disease. What was sequenced was peripheral blood. The chain recombines TRBV2 with TRBJ1-2; no reliable D call. The CDR3 sequence: CASLEAPIYGYTF. CDR3 DNA: TGTGCCAGCCTAGAGGCACCCATCTATGGCTACACCTTC.